What follows are 6 T cell receptor beta chains derived from one specimen sequenced in a study of T cells expressing NK-cell markers. TCRdb reanalyzed the 5' RACE reads, giving one entry per CDR3 protein sequence and no DNA. Here the sample table reports about 260,000 distinct CDR3 sequences. Sequencing was performed on blood T cells: a sorted CD56 or NKG2C T cell subset, CD4+ or CD8+ T cells, or bulk PBMC T cells (not recorded which). These receptors came from a woman between 18 and 70 years old in good health.

V and J are TRBV4-2 and TRBJ1-1; TCRdb gives TRBD1 as the D gene, but with no DNA this cannot be confirmed. Looked up from germline, CDR1 is LGHNA and CDR2 is YNFKEQ. The length of the CDR3 is 15 residues. The CDR3 loop reads CASSQGGQLNTEAFF.

The gene calls are TRBV7-2 and TRBJ1-5; TCRdb reports TRBD1, a call that lacks DNA to check it against. This CDR3 contains 14 residues. CDR1 and CDR2 (germline): SGHTA, FQGNSA. The CDR3 sequence: CASSLAGGNQPQHF.

J is TRBJ2-5 and V is TRBV5-6; TCRdb's D gene call, TRBD1, goes unchecked for lack of DNA. Germline V gene sequence: CDR1 SGHDT, CDR2 YYEEEE. The CDR3 spans 14 residues. This chain's CDR3 is CASSRTGTQETQYF.

The chain carries TRBV6-2 or TRBV6-3 and TRBJ2-1; TCRdb lists TRBD1, though no DNA is available to test this call. Germline V gives CDR1 MNHEY, CDR2 SVGEGT. The CDR3 has 16 residues. This CDR3 is CASSYGDRGARGEQFF.

The rearrangement links TRBV6-2 or TRBV6-3 to TRBJ2-1; TCRdb indicates TRBD1, and absent DNA this call remains unverified. The CDR3 is 15 residues long. CDR1 is MNHEY and CDR2 is SVGEGT in the germline V gene. This CDR3 is CASSLSSPEYNEQFF.

The V call is TRBV25-1, the J call TRBJ1-4; the TCRdb call, TRBD1, lacks DNA for checking. The CDR3 is 12 residues long. CDR1 and CDR2 (germline): MGHDK, SYGVNS. The CDR3 is CASSDFPGKLFF.